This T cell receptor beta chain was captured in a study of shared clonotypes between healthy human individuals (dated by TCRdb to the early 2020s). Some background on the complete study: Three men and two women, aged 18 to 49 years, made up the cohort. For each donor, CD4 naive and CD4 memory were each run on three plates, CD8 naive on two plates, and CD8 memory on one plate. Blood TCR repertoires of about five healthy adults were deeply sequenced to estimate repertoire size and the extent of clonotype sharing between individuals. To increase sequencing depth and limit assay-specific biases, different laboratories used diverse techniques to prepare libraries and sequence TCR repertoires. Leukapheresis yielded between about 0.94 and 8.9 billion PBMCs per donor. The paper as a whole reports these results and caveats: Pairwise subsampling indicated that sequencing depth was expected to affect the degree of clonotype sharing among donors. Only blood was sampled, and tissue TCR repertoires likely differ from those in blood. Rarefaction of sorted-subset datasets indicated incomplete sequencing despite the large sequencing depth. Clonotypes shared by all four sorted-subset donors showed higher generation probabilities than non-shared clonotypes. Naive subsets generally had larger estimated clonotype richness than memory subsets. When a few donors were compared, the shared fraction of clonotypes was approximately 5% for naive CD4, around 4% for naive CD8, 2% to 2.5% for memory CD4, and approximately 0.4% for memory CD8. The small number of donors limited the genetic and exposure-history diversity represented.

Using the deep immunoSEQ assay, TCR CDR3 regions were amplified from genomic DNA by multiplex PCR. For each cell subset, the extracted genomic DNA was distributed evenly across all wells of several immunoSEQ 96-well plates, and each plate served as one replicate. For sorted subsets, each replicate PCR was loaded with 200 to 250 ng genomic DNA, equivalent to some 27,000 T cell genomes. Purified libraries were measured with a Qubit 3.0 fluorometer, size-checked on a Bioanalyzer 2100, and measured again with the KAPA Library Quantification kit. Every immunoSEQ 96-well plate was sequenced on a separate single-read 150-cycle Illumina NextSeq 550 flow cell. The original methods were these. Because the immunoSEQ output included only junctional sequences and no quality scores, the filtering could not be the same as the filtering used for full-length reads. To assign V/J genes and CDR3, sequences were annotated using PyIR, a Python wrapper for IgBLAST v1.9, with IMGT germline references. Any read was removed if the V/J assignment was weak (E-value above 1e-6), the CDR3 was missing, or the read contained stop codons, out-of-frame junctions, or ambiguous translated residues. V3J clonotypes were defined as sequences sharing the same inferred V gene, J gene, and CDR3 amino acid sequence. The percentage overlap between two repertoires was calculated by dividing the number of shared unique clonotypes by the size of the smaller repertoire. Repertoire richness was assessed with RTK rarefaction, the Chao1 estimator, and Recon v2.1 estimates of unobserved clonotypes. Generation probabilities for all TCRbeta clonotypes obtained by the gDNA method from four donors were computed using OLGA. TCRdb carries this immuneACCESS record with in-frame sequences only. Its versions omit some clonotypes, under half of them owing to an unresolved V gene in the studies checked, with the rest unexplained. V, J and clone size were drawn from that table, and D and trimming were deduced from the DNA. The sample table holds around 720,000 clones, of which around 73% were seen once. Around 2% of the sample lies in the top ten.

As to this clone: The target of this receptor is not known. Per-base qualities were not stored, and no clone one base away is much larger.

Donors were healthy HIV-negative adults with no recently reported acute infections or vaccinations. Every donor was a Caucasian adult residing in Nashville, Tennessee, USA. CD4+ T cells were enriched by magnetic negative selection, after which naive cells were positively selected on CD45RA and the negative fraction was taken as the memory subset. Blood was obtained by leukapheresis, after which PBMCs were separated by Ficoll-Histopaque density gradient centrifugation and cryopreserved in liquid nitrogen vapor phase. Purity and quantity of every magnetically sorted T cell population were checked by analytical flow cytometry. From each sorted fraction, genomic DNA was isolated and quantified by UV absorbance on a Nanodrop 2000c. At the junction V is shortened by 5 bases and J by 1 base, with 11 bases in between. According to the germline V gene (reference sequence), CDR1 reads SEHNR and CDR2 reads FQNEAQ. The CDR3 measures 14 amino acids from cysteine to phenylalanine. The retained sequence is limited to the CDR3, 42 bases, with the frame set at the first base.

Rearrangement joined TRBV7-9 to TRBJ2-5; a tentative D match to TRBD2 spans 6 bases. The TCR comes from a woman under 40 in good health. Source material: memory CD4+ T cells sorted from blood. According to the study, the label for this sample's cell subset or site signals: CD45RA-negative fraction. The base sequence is TGTGCCAGCAGCCCCCCCGGGGGCCAAGAGACCCAGTACTTC. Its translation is CASSPPGGQETQYF.